This TCR beta chain originates from a study of blood T cell repertoires in COVID-19 (dated by TCRdb to 2020 to 2021). Study-level background: Samples from collaborators originated in the United States, Italy and Spain and spanned both the acute and convalescent phases of COVID-19. The material from the prospective study consisted of cDNA or gDNA derived from T cells, B-cell-depleted T cells, or PBMCs. Deeply sampled blood TCRbeta repertoires from subjects exposed to, actively infected with, or recovered from COVID-19 were included in the dataset. The repertoires were released in a freely available public database meant as a resource for research on the immune response to SARS-CoV-2. Samples came from the ongoing ImmuneRACE study (first 160 participants) plus 1,254 subjects from 6 global collaborators. Nearly every sample came with metadata listing a de-identified subject ID, COVID-19 status, age in years and sex. HLA class I and class II types, where available, came from metadata supplied by the sample provider rather than from assay-based typing.

Ends trimmed: V by 4 bases, J by 1 base; bases unmatched to a gene: 2. There are 14 amino acids in the CDR3, from cysteine to phenylalanine inclusive. The entry retains the CDR3 DNA only, 42 bases that are in frame from base 1. The germline V gene (reference sequence) sets CDR1 to LGHDT and CDR2 to YNNKEL. TCRbeta CDR3 regions were amplified from genomic DNA by means of the immunoSEQ Assay, a bias-controlled multiplex PCR. Per the original workflow: Nucleated cell counts per sample were estimated from amplification of reference gene primers within the assay. Sequence reads were collapsed and filtered to measure the absolute abundance of every unique TCRbeta CDR3 rearrangement. For each sample, productive Simpson clonality was calculated as the square root of Simpson's diversity index over productive rearrangements. What TCRdb holds here is the immuneACCESS table cut down to in-frame rearrangements. Part of the clones is not present; checked against another copy, under half of the missing clones reflect an unresolved V gene, and the others are unexplained. V and J calls and clone size are given by that table; D and trimming were obtained from the DNA. For this sample the table gives about 150,000 clones, of which just under 85% were detected only once. The ten largest clonotypes hold 25% to 35% of the sample.

General conclusions and limits of the study: Clinical and demographic metadata were provided uncurated, with the amount varying by source and participant.

Each collaborating institution followed its own protocols to collect whole blood in K2EDTA tubes. For TCRbeta analysis, collaborators shipped samples as frozen whole blood, isolated PBMCs, or DNA extracted from either of those sample types. This clone was recorded once. The antigen it binds to is not known. Within one base of it there is no much larger clone, and no base qualities were kept. Sequencing input: peripheral blood. This receptor was identified in a woman aged 55-69 years with acute or convalescent COVID-19. The sequence is built from TRBV3-1 (or the pseudogene TRBV3-2) and TRBJ2-3; TRBD2 aligns with 7 central bases. The CDR3 in this case is CASSRDYGTDTQYF. The bases are TGTGCCAGCAGCCGGGACTACGGCACAGATACGCAGTATTTT.